This passage covers 16 T cell receptor beta chains from one sample sequenced in a study of blood T cell repertoires in COVID-19. TCRdb's copy holds only in-frame clones and misses some; the assay was immunoSEQ multiplex PCR. This sample has 180,000 or so clones, with 70% to 90% found just once. Sequencing used peripheral blood. Receptors were obtained from a human donor with active or convalescent COVID-19. The donor label of this sample is uncertain.

V gene TRBV7-2 combines with J gene TRBJ1-1, with unresolved D. The germline V gene has CDR1 SGHTA and CDR2 FQGNSA. V lost 5 bases, J lost 2 bases, and 9 bases lay in between. This CDR3 spans 13 amino acids. DNA for the CDR3: TGTGCCAGCAGCCCTCAGACAAACACTGAAGCTTTCTTT. It yields the protein CASSPQTNTEAFF.

This chain joins TRBV28 and TRBJ2-7, with D perhaps TRBD2 (6 bases). The CDR3 has 14 amino acids. Germline V gives CDR1 MDHEN, CDR2 SYDVKM. V lost 2 bases and J lost 2, with 10 bases in between. The CDR3 DNA reads TGTGCCAGCAGTTTAGGGGACTGGGCCTACGAGCAGTACTTC. It is translated as CASSLGDWAYEQYF. Complete variable domain (other parts from reference TRBV28 and TRBJ2-7): DVKVTQSSRYLVKRTGEKVFLECVQDMDHENMFWYRQDPGLGLRLIYFSYDVKMKEKGDIPEGYSVSREKKERFSLILESASTNQTSMYLCASSLGDWAYEQYFGPGTRLTVT.

V usage is TRBV30 and J usage is TRBJ2-7, with TRBD1 identical over 10 bases. The CDR3 is 14 amino acids. The V gene end was trimmed by 2 bases and the J gene end by 3 bases; junction bases not matched to a gene: 4. CDR1 is GTSNPN and CDR2 is SVGIG in the germline V gene (reference sequence). The CDR3 loop reads CAWSSTGGYYEQYF. DNA of the CDR3: TGTGCCTGGAGTTCGACAGGGGGCTACTACGAGCAGTACTTC. The entire variable domain, with the rest obtained from reference TRBV30 and TRBJ2-7, is as follows: SQTIHQWPATLVQPVGSPLSLECTVEGTSNPNLYWYRQAAGRGLQLLFYSVGIGQISSEVPQNLSASRPQDRQFILSSKKLLLSDSGFYLCAWSSTGGYYEQYFGPGTRLTVT.

This chain joins TRBV10-1 and TRBJ2-5; 8 nucleotides match TRBD2. The germline gives CDR1 WNHNN, CDR2 SYGVQD (reference sequence). Unmatched junction bases numbered 4, after V lost 8 bases and J lost 5 bases. The CDR3 runs 12 residues. The CDR3 DNA is TGCGCCAGCTCGGCGGGAGGTGAGACCCAGTACTTC. This sequence encodes CASSAGGETQYF.

The rearrangement links TRBV5-4 to TRBJ2-3; TRBD2 agrees at 11 bases. Germline CDR1 and CDR2: SGHNT and YYREEE (reference sequence). Trimming took 3 bases from V and 0 from J; bases not matched to a gene: 6. The CDR3 consists of 17 residues. The CDR3: CASSSALAGVSTDTQYF. The DNA for the CDR3 is TGTGCCAGCAGCTCCGCACTAGCGGGGGTCAGCACAGATACGCAGTATTTT. Variable domain in full (rest from reference TRBV5-4 and TRBJ2-3): ETGVTQSPTHLIKTRGQQVTLRCSSQSGHNTVSWYQQALGQGPQFIFQYYREEENGRGNFPPRFSGLQFPNYSSELNVNALELDDSALYLCASSSALAGVSTDTQYFGPGTRLTVL.

The chain links TRBV9 to TRBJ2-7; D is unclear. The CDR3 covers 14 residues. Germline CDR1 is SGDLS and CDR2 is YYNGEE. V lost 1 base, J lost 0 bases, and 8 bases lay in between. The CDR3 coding sequence is TGTGCCAGCAGCGTAAGCCCTAGCTCCTACGAGCAGTACTTC. Residues: CASSVSPSSYEQYF. Using reference TRBV9 and TRBJ2-7 for the parts outside the CDR3, the full variable domain is DSGVTQTPKHLITATGQRVTLRCSPRSGDLSVYWYQQSLDQGLQFLIQYYNGEERAKGNILERFSAQQFPDLHSELNLSSLELGDSALYFCASSVSPSSYEQYFGPGTRLTVT.

This chain joins TRBV6-2 or TRBV6-3 and TRBJ2-1; 10 positions match TRBD2. The CDR3 runs 18 residues. V lost 4 bases to trimming and J lost 2 bases; unmatched junction nucleotides: 11. CDR1 and CDR2 from the germline V gene are MNHEY and SVGEGT. CDR3 DNA sequence: TGTGCCAGCAGTTCCGGGCTTTGGAGCGGGGGGGCCTACAATGAGCAGTTCTTC. Amino acid sequence: CASSSGLWSGGAYNEQFF.

The chain is built from TRBV7-2 and TRBJ2-3; possible D gene TRBD2, 6 bases. The V end lost 2 bases, the J end lost 6 bases, and 15 bases lay between the germline ends. Germline V CDR1 and CDR2: SGHTA, FQGNSA. The CDR3 extends over 15 amino acids. Here the CDR3 DNA reads TGTGCCAGCAGCTTATTCGGGACTCCGGGGGATACGCAGTATTTT. Amino acids: CASSLFGTPGDTQYF.

This chain uses TRBV5-1 with TRBJ2-5; TRBD2 might be the D (6 bases). The ends were cut back, 4 bases at V and 5 bases at J, with 12 bases in the middle. CDR1 is SGHRS, CDR2 YFSETQ, per germline. The CDR3 is 13 amino acids. The CDR3 DNA is TGCGCCAGCAGCGTCTCGGGAGACGAGACCCAGTACTTC. This translates into CASSVSGDETQYF. The full variable domain, with the rest looked up from reference TRBV5-1 and TRBJ2-5, is KAGVTQTPRYLIKTRGQQVTLSCSPISGHRSVSWYQQTPGQGLQFLFEYFSETQRNKGNFPGRFSGRQFSNSRSEMNVSTLELGDSALYLCASSVSGDETQYFGPGTRLLVL.

The V and J genes are TRBV3-1 (or the pseudogene TRBV3-2) and TRBJ2-5; 7 bases are shared with TRBD2. In germline, CDR1 is LGHDT, CDR2 YNNKEL (reference sequence). V lost 0 bases to trimming and J lost 2 bases; unmatched junction nucleotides: 9. This CDR3 region has 17 residues. The CDR3 region is CASSQDSSWEGQETQYF. Written as DNA, the CDR3 is TGTGCCAGCAGCCAAGATTCCTCATGGGAGGGGCAAGAGACCCAGTACTTC.

The rearrangement joins TRBV2 to TRBJ1-1; D is unresolved. V was trimmed by 2 bases and J by 8 bases, leaving 9 bases between them. This CDR3 is built from 12 residues. Germline lookup yields CDR1 SNHLY and CDR2 FYNNEI. CDR3 coding DNA: TGTGCCAGCAGTGAACCCCCTACGGAAGCTTTCTTT. Protein sequence: CASSEPPTEAFF.

Only one count was recorded for this clone. The chain combines TRBV7-3 with TRBJ2-1; the match to TRBD2 covers 8 bases. The J segment lost 9 bases and the V segment lost 5 bases, leaving 12 bases of the junction unmatched. This CDR3 has 15 residues. Germline V gives CDR1 SGHTA, CDR2 FQGTGA. Here the CDR3 reads CASSPASTSAGEQFF. As DNA, the CDR3 is TGTGCCAGCAGCCCCGCCTCGACTAGCGCCGGTGAGCAGTTCTTC.

The chain has TRBV24-1 and TRBJ1-5, with 7 bases lining up with TRBD1. The length of the CDR3 is 16 residues. Germline values: CDR1 KGHDR, CDR2 SFDVKD. J lost 4 bases, V lost 4 bases, and 9 bases had no gene match. The CDR3 region has the DNA TGTGCCACCAGTGACTCCGGACAGGAAGAAAATCAGCCCCAGCATTTT. This encodes CATSDSGQEENQPQHF.

This clone showed up just once. The rearrangement links TRBV5-6 to TRBJ2-5, with 7 bases fitting TRBD1. The CDR3 consists of 14 residues. V lost 4 bases and J lost 1; bases outside the gene matches: 4. Germline V CDR1 and CDR2: SGHDT, YYEEEE. In nucleotides, the CDR3 is TGTGCCAGCAGCCAGACAGGGTCCCAAGAGACCCAGTACTTC. It yields the protein CASSQTGSQETQYF.

The chain is built from TRBV5-6 and TRBJ2-5; D call uncertain. The germline V gene has CDR1 SGHDT and CDR2 YYEEEE. The CDR3 length is 11 residues. The germline V and J ends were trimmed by 2 bases and 5 bases, with 4 bases remaining between them. CDR3 coding DNA: TGTGCCAGCAGCTTCGGGGAGACCCAGTACTTC. The encoded protein is CASSFGETQYF. Based on the CDR3 plus reference TRBV5-6 and TRBJ2-5, the full variable domain is DAGVTQSPTHLIKTRGQQVTLRCSPKSGHDTVSWYQQALGQGPQFIFQYYEEEERQRGNFPDRFSGHQFPNYSSELNVNALLLGDSALYLCASSFGETQYFGPGTRLLVL.

A single count supports this clone. V usage is TRBV7-6 and J usage is TRBJ1-2, with D hard to call. Trimming took 4 bases from V and 6 from J, leaving 12 bases between them. There are 13 residues in the CDR3. From germline, CDR1 is SGHVS and CDR2 FNYEAQ. The CDR3: CASSSLGGNGYTF. The DNA for the CDR3 is TGTGCCAGCAGCTCCCTCGGAGGAAATGGCTACACCTTC.